This TCR beta chain appears in the sequencing data of a study of T cells in tuberculosis. Study at large: PBMC were archived before or within 7 days of starting treatment.

In regard to this clone: Its specificity is not known.

TCRdb's table, derived via immunoSEQ multiplex PCR, lists solely in-frame clones and lacks some. The sample includes 35,000 to 45,000 clones, less than 95% seen only once; the top ten take about 4.5%. The CDR3 is 16 amino acids. V was shortened by 5 bases and J by 8 bases, with 22 bases between the two germline ends. The germline CDR1 and CDR2 sequences are SGHTA and FQGNSA. Regarding the study as a whole: Cases with active tuberculosis were adults, while controls were adolescents.

Time point: new active TB diagnosis, blood taken before or within 7 days of starting treatment. Active tuberculosis patients were new diagnoses, HIV-seronegative, South African, and aged 18 years or older. The material was PBMCs, obtained at tuberculosis diagnosis. The receptor comes from an adult with tuberculosis. The chain combines TRBV7-2 with TRBJ2-1; D is perhaps TRBD1 (6 bases). The CDR3 reads CASSPRGRGTSDEQFF. The CDR3 DNA is TGTGCCAGCAGCCCTAGGGGTAGGGGGACGAGCGATGAGCAGTTCTTC.